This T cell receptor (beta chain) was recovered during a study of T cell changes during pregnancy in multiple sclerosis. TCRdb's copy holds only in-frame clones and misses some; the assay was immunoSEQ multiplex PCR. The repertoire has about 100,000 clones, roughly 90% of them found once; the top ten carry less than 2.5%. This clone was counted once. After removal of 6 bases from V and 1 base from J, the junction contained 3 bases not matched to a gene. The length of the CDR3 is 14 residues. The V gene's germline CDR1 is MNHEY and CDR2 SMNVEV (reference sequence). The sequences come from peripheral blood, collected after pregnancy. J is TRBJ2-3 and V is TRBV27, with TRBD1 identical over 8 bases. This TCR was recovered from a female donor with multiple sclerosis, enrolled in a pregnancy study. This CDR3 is CASRTGVGTDTQYF. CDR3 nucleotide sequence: TGTGCCAGCAGGACAGGGGTCGGCACAGATACGCAGTATTTT.